This T cell receptor (beta chain) appears in the sequencing data of a study of blood T cell repertoires in COVID-19. The table came from immunoSEQ multiplex PCR; TCRdb's copy has only in-frame clones and leaves some out. This sample has some 42,000 clones, with almost 90% found just once. Deletions cut 5 bases from V and 2 bases from J, with 13 bases between. CDR3 length equals 15 residues. Germline assignment: CDR1 LNHDA and CDR2 SQIVND (reference sequence). This TCR was sampled from a man aged 45 to 65 with active COVID-19. The chain employs TRBV19 and TRBJ1-5; D may be TRBD1 (5 bases). Material: peripheral blood. CDR3 sequence (DNA): TGTGCCAGTAGTCGTCAGGGCCCTGGCAATCAGCCCCAGCATTTT. Protein product: CASSRQGPGNQPQHF.